The sample holds many counts of the clone carrying this T cell receptor (beta chain). Its specificity is unknown. This sample is drawn from a study of T-cell reconstitution after alpha-beta-depleted transplantation in children. TCRbeta library construction was performed incorporating unique molecular identifiers. Each CDR3 protein is one row after TCRdb ran MiXCR on the PCR reads. The sample lists approximately 490,000 distinct CDR3 sequences; about 10% were seen once. Study-level findings and limits: The authors attributed T-cell counts and diversity one year after transplant mostly to newly produced T cells. High day-60 TCRbeta diversity in some patients came from surviving recipient T cells and thymic progenitors.

The germline V gene has CDR1 MNHEY and CDR2 SVGEGT. The length of the CDR3 is 13 residues. Trimming removed 6 bases from V and 6 bases from J; junction bases left unmatched: 2. Sequencing used PBMCs, obtained before TCRalphabeta/CD19-depleted stem cell transplant. This sequence joins TRBV6-2 or TRBV6-3 and TRBJ2-1; 10 bases agree with TRBD2. The origin of this receptor is a child aged 2 to 15 with inherited bone marrow failure, due to receive a stem cell transplant. The CDR3 DNA follows: TGTGCCAGCAGACTAGCGGGAATCAATGAGCAGTTCTTC. This codes for CASRLAGINEQFF.